This T cell receptor (beta chain) was found in a study of response to subunit inactivated influenza vaccine (dated by TCRdb to 2016 to 2018). A note on the overall study: Deep quantitative profiling of the T cell receptor repertoire was used in the study to follow responses to a trivalent subunit inactivated influenza vaccine. Beyond this particular receptor, the publication reports: It was suggested by the authors that each seasonal influenza vaccination may recruit only a limited number of new T cells.

The CDR3 spans 17 residues, from the cysteine through the phenylalanine. Only the CDR3 part of the read is kept: 51 bases, read in frame from the first base. Based on the germline V gene, the CDR1 and CDR2 sequences are SGHTA and FQGNSA. At the junction V is shortened by 2 bases and J by 3 bases; bases outside the gene matches: 9. In its sample, this clonotype was seen a few times. Its antigen target is currently unknown. Base quality data are lacking; no much larger clone is found one base away. The library relied on RT-PCR. TCRdb lists the instrument as Illumina HiSeq 2500. Using fastp at Q25 and MiXCR, TCRdb reprocessed the public reads and kept productive beta chains. Entries that share a CDR3 protein sequence are merged under the most common genes and DNA. The sample includes 300,000 to 350,000 distinct CDR3 sequences, with 21% observed a single time. The top ten clones comprise more than 8.5% of the sample.

The TCR was taken from a man aged 50 to 69 who received an inactivated influenza vaccine. Donor details come from another sample of the same person, matched by shared clones. This specimen was PBMCs from blood, taken about 20 months after vaccination. The rearranged chain carries TRBV7-2 and TRBJ2-3; TRBD2 matches 9 bases in the middle. The CDR3 protein: CASSLRRGGSGTDTQYF. The DNA sequence follows: TGTGCCAGCAGCTTACGGCGGGGGGGGTCCGGGACAGATACGCAGTATTTT.